The 5 T cell receptor beta chains in this list originate from one sample, sequenced in a study of T cell repertoires in cytomegalovirus infection (dated by TCRdb to about 2019). Sequencing took place on an Illumina HiSeq 1500. Starting from the raw public reads, TCRdb applied fastp trimming at Q25, assembled clones with MiXCR and retained in-frame beta chains. All rows with the same CDR3 protein become a single entry with the most common DNA and genes. The sample records 250,000 to 400,000 distinct CDR3 sequences, roughly 25% of which are singletons. The ten biggest clones cover about 14% of the sample. The sample's treatment or condition label, decoded: in vitro stimulation with specific CMV peptide epitopes to enrich CMV-specific T cells. For these TCRs, the target antigens are not known. Material: cultured PBMCs, obtained from culture after CMV antigen stimulation. The source is a human donor in good health (CMV status not recorded). Some clones in this sample may be carry-over from other donors' samples.

This clonotype turned up a few times. This chain joins TRBV5-1 and TRBJ1-2, with 7 positions matching TRBD1. Germline CDR1 reads SGHRS; CDR2 reads YFSETQ. CDR3 size: 13 residues. V gave up 0 bases and J gave up 8 bases; unmatched junction bases: 4. The CDR3 is CASSLGQGTGYTF. The CDR3 DNA sequence: TGCGCCAGCAGCTTGGGACAGGGTACCGGCTACACCTTC.

This chain connects TRBV12-3 or TRBV12-4 to TRBJ2-4; D possibly corresponds to TRBD2 (6 bases). The CDR3 loop spans 15 amino acids. V was clipped by 5 bases and J by 3 bases, with 14 bases between them. Here the CDR3 DNA reads TGTGCCAGCAGTCCCGGGGGACTTTTCAAAAACATTCAGTACTTC. It specifies CASSPGGLFKNIQYF.

This clonotype has a count of ten or more. Here the CDR3 DNA reads TGTGCCAGCAGCCAAAACAGGGGTACAGATACGCAGTATTTT. Translating it yields CASSQNRGTDTQYF. V usage is TRBV7-2 and J usage is TRBJ2-3; 7 bases are a match to TRBD1. Germline V lookup: CDR1 SGHTA, CDR2 FQGNSA. V trimming: 5 bases; J trimming: 3 bases; junction bases outside the gene matches: 5. The CDR3 runs to 14 residues.

The V and J genes are TRBV7-9 and TRBJ1-2; D is possibly TRBD1 (6 bases). The CDR3 sequence is 15 residues long. V lost 4 bases, J lost 6 bases, and 18 bases lay in between. Germline V gene lookup returns CDR1 SEHNR and CDR2 FQNEAQ (reference sequence). The CDR3 reads CASSWTGTEGDGYTF. CDR3 coding DNA: TGTGCCAGCAGCTGGACCGGGACTGAGGGGGATGGCTACACCTTC.

This clonotype has only a few counts. V is TRBV28 and J is TRBJ2-2, with 9 bases lining up with TRBD2. The CDR3 loop spans 18 amino acids. Trimming took 3 bases from V and 1 from J; bases not matched to a gene: 9. CDR1 and CDR2 from the germline V gene are MDHEN and SYDVKM. The CDR3 sequence is CASSLGLGLARNTGELFF. The CDR3 nucleotides are TGTGCCAGCAGTTTGGGCTTAGGACTAGCGAGGAACACCGGGGAGCTGTTTTTT.